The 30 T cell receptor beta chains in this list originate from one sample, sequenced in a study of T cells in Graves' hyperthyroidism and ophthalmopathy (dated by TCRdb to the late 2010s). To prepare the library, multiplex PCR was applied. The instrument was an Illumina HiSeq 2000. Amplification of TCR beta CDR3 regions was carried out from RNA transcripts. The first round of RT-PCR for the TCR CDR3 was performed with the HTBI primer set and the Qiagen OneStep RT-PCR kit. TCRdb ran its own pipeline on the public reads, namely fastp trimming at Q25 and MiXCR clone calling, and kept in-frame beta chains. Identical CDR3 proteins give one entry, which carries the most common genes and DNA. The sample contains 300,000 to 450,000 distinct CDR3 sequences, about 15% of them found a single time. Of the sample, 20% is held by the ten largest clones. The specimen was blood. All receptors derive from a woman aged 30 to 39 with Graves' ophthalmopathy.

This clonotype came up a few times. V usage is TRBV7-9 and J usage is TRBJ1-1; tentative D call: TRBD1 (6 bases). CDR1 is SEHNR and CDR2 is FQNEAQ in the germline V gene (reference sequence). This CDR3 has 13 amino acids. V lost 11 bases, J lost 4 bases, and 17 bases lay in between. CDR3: CASRGPQLTEAFF. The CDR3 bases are TGTGCCTCCCGGGGGCCCCAGCTCACTGAAGCTTTCTTT.

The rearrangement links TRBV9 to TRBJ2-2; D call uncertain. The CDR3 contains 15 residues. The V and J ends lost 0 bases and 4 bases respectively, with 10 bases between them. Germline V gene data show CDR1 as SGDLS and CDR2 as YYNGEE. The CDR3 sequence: CASSVGSLGTGELFF. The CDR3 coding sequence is TGTGCCAGCAGCGTAGGGTCTCTTGGCACCGGGGAGCTGTTTTTT.

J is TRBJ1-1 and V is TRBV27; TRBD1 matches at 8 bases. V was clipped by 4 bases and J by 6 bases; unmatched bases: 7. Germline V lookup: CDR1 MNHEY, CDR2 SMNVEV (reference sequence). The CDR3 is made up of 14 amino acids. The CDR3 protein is CASSSSGTGPEAFF. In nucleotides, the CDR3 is TGTGCCAGCAGTTCTTCCGGGACAGGACCTGAAGCTTTCTTT.

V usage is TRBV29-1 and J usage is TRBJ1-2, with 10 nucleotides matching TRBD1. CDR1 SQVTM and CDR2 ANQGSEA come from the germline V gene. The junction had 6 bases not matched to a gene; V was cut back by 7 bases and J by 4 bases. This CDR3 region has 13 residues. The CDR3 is CSAGQGVPYGYTF. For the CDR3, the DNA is TGCAGCGCCGGACAGGGGGTTCCCTATGGCTACACCTTC. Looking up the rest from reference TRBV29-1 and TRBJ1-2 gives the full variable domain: SAVISQKPSRDICQRGTSLTIQCQVDSQVTMMFWYRQQPGQSLTLIATANQGSEATYESGFVIDKFPISRPNLTFSTLTVSNMSPEDSSIYLCSAGQGVPYGYTFGSGTRLTVV.

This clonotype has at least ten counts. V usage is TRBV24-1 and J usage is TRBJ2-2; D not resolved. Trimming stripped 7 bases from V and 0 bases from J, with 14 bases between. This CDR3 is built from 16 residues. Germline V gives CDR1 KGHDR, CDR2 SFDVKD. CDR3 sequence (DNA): TGTGCCACCAGCGACCACGAAGGGACGAACACCGGGGAGCTGTTTTTT. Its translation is CATSDHEGTNTGELFF.

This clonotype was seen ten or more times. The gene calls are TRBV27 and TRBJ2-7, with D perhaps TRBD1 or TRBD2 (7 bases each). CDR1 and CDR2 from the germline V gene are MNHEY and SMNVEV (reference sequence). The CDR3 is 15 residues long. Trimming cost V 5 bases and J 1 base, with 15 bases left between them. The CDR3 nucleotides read TGTGCCAGCAGTCCAGCGGGACAGCAATCCTACGAGCAGTACTTC. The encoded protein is CASSPAGQQSYEQYF.

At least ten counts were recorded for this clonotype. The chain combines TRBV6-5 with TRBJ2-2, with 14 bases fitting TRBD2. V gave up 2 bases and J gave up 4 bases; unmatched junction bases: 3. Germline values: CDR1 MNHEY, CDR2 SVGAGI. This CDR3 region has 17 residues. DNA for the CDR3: TGTGCCAGCAGTTACGGACTAGCGGGGGGCAGCACCGGGGAGCTGTTTTTT. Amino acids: CASSYGLAGGSTGELFF.

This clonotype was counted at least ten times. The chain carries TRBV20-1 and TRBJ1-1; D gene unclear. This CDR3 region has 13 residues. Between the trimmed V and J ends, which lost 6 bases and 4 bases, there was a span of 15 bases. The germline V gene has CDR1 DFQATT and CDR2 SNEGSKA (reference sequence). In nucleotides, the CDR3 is TGCAGTGCGGACTCCGCGGTGGCCACTGAAGCTTTCTTT. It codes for CSADSAVATEAFF.

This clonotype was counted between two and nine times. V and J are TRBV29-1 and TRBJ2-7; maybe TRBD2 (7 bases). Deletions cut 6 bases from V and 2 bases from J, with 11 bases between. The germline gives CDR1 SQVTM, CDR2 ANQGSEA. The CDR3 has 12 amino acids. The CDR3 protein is CSVGGGTYEQYF. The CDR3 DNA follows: TGCAGCGTGGGGGGGGGCACCTACGAGCAGTACTTC.

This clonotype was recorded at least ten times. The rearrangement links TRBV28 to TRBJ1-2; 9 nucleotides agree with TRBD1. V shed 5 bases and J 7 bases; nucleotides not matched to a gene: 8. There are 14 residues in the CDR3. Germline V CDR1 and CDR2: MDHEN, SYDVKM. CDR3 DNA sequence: TGTGCCAGCAGTCCCGATCGGACAGGGGTTGGCTACACCTTC. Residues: CASSPDRTGVGYTF.

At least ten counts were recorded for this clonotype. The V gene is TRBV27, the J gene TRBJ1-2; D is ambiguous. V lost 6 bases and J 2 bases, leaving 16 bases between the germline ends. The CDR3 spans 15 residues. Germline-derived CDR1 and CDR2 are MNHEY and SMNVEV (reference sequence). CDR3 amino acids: CASREAAGVNYGYTF. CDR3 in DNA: TGTGCCAGCAGGGAGGCGGCAGGAGTAAACTATGGCTACACCTTC.

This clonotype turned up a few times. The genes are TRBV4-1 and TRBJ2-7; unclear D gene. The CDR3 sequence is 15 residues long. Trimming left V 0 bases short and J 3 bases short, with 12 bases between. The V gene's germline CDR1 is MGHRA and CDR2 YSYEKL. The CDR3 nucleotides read TGCGCCAGCAGCCAAGAACAAGTCTCTAACTACGAGCAGTACTTC. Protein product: CASSQEQVSNYEQYF.

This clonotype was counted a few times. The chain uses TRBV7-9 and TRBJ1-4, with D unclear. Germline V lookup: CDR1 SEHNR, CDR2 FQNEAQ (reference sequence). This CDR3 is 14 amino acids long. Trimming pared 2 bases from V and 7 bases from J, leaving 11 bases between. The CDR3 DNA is TGTGCCAGCAGCTTACTGGGTGGGAGTGAAAAACTGTTTTTT. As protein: CASSLLGGSEKLFF.

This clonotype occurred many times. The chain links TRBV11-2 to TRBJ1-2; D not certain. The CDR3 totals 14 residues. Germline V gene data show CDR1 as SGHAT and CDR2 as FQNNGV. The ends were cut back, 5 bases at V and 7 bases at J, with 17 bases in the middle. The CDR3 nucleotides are TGTGCCAGCAGCGGATACCCCTTGGTGTTTGGCTACACCTTC. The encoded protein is CASSGYPLVFGYTF.

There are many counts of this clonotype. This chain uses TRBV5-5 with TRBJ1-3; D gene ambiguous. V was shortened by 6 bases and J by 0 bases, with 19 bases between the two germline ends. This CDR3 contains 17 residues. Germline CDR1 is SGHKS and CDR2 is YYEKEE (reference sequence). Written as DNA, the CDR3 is TGTGCCAGCACCCAAACCCTGGGCGGCTACTCTGGAAACACCATATATTTT. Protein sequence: CASTQTLGGYSGNTIYF.

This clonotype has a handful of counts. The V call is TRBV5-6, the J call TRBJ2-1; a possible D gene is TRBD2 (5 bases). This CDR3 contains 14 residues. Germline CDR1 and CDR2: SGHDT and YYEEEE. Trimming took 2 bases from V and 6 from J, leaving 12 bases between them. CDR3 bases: TGTGCCAGCAGCTTAGCTAGCATGTTCAATGAGCAGTTCTTC. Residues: CASSLASMFNEQFF.

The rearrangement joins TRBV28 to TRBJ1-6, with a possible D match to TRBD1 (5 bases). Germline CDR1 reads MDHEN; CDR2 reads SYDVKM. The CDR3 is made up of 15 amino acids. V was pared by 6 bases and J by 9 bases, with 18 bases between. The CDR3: CASRGGTRPGSPLHF. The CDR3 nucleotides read TGTGCCAGCAGGGGGGGGACCAGACCGGGTTCACCCCTCCACTTT.

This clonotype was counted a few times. In nucleotides, the CDR3 is TGTGCCAGCAGCCCGACAGGGGGTCGAGGCTACACCTTC. Amino acids: CASSPTGGRGYTF. J is TRBJ1-2 and V is TRBV9; 9 bases fit TRBD1. The ends lost 4 bases at V and 8 bases at J; junction bases unmatched: 6. The CDR3 loop spans 13 amino acids. CDR1 and CDR2 from the germline V gene are SGDLS and YYNGEE.

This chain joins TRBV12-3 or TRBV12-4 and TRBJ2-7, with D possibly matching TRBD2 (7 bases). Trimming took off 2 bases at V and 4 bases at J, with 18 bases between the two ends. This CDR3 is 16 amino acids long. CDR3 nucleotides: TGTGCCAGCAGTTTAAAGGGGGGGTATCCCTTTTACGAGCAGTACTTC. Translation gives CASSLKGGYPFYEQYF.

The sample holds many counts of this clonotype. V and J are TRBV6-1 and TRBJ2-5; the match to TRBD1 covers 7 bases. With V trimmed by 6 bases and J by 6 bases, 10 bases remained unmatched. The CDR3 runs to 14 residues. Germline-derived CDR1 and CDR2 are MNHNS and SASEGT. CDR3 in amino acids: CASSPHQRGQTQYF. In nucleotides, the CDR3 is TGTGCCAGCAGCCCTCACCAGAGGGGGCAGACCCAGTACTTC.

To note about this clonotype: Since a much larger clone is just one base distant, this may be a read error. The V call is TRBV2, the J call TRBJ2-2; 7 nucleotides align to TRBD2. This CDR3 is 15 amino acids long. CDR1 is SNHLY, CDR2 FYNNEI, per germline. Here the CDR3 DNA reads TGTGCCAGCGAACCGGGCGGGGGTTATGCCGGGGAGCTGCTTTTT. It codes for CASEPGGGYAGELLF. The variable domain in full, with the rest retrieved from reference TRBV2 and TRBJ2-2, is EPEVTQTPSHQVTQMGQEVILRCVPISNHLYFYWYRQILGQKVEFLVSFYNNEISEKSEIFDDQFSVERPDGSNFTLKIRSTKLEDSAMYFCASEPGGGYAGELLFGEGSRLTVL.

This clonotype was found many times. The CDR3 region is CSPLSGVKAEAFF. CDR3 nucleotides: TGCAGCCCCTTGTCGGGGGTGAAGGCTGAAGCTTTCTTT. The chain employs TRBV29-1 and TRBJ1-1, with a possible D match to TRBD1 (5 bases). The CDR3 is 13 residues long. V lost 8 bases and J lost 6, with 19 bases in between. Germline V lookup: CDR1 SQVTM, CDR2 ANQGSEA.

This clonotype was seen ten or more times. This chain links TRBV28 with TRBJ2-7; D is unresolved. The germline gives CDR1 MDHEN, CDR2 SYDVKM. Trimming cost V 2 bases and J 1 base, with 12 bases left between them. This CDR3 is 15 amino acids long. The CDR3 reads CASSLPSGGSYEQYF. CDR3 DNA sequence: TGTGCCAGCAGTTTACCGTCGGGCGGATCCTACGAGCAGTACTTC.

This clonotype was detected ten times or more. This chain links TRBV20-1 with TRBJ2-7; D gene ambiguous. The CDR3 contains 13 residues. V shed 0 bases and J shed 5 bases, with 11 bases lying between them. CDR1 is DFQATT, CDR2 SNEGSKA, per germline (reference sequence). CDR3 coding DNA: TGCAGTGCTAGAGATCGGGTAGGGAACGAGCAGTACTTC. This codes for CSARDRVGNEQYF.

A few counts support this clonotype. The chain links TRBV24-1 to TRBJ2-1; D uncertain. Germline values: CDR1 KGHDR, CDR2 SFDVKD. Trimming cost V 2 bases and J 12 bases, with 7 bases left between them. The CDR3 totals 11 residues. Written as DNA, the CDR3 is TGTGCCACCAGTGATTGGCTGGGGCAGTTCTTC. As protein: CATSDWLGQFF.

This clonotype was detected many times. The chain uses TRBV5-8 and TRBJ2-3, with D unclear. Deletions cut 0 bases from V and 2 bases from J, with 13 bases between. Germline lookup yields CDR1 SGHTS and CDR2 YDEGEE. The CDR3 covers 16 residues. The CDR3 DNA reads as TGTGCCAGCAGCTTGGGATCTTCGTCTGTCACAGATACGCAGTATTTT. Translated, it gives CASSLGSSSVTDTQYF.

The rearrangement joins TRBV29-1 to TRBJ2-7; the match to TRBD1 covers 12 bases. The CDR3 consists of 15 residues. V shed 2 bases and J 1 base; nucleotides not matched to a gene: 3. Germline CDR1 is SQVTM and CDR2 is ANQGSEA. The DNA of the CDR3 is TGCAGCGTTGAAAGGGGACAGGGGGCGTCCTACGAGCAGTACTTC. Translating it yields CSVERGQGASYEQYF.

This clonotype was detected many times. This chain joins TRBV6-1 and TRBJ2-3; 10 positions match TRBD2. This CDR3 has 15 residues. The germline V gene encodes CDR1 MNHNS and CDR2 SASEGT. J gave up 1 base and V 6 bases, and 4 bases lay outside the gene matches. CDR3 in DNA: TGTGCCAGCAGACCGAGCGGGGGGGGCACAGATACGCAGTATTTT. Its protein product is CASRPSGGGTDTQYF.

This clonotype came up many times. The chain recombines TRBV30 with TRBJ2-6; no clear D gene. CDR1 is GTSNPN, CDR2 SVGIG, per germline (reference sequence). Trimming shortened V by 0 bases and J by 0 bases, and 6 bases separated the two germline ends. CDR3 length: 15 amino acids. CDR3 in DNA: TGTGCCTGGAGTGTACGGCGCTCTGGGGCCAACGTCCTGACTTTC. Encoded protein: CAWSVRRSGANVLTF.

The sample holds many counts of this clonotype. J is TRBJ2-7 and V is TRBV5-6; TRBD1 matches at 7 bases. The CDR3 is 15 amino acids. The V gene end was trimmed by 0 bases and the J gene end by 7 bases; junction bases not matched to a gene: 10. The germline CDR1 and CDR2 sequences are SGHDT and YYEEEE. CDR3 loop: CASSLVDRDPGEQYF. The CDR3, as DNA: TGTGCCAGCAGCTTGGTCGACAGGGACCCTGGGGAGCAGTACTTC. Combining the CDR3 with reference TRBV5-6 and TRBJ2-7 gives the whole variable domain DAGVTQSPTHLIKTRGQQVTLRCSPKSGHDTVSWYQQALGQGPQFIFQYYEEEERQRGNFPDRFSGHQFPNYSSELNVNALLLGDSALYLCASSLVDRDPGEQYFGPGTRLTVT.